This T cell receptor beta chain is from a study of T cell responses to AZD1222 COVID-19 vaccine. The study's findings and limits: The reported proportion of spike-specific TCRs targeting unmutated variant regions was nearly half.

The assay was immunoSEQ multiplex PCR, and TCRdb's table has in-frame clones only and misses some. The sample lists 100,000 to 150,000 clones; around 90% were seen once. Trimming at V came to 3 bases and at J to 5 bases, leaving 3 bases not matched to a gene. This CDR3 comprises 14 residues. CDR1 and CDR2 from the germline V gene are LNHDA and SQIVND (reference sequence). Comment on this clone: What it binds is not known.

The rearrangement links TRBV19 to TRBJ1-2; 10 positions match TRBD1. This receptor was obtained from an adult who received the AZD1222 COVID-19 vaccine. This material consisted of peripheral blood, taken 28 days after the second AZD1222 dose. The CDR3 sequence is CASSIRDRGYGYTF. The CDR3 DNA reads TGTGCCAGTAGTATTCGGGACAGGGGATATGGCTACACCTTC.